These T cell receptor beta chains were read from a single sample in a study of blood T cell repertoires in COVID-19. Only in-frame clones appear in the TCRdb table, and some are missing; sequencing was by immunoSEQ multiplex PCR. This repertoire shows some 380,000 clones, approximately 87% found once; its top ten account for 1% to 1.5%. Source material: PBMCs or T cells enriched from blood (not recorded which). These receptors all stem from a man younger than 40 who had recovered from COVID-19. CDR3s include the opening cysteine and the closing phenylalanine or tryptophan. The D gene is left open where the match is weak. The size field is filled for only some rows; it gives once, few, many or a size class.

j_call d_call clone_size v_call cdr3_nt cdr3_aa
TRBJ2-2 TRBD1 - TRBV7-2 TGTGCCAGCAGCCCGGGACAGGGAGGGGGACAGCCCGGGGAGCTGTTTTTT CASSPGQGGGQPGELFF
TRBJ1-1 TRBD1 few TRBV5-5 TGTGCCAGCAGCCCCCGGACAGGGGGGGACACTGAAGCTTTCTTT CASSPRTGGDTEAFF
TRBJ1-1 - - TRBV7-9 TGTGCCAGCAGCCCCCACCAGGGCGGGAACACTGAAGCTTTCTTT CASSPHQGGNTEAFF
TRBJ1-1 - few TRBV30 TGTGCCTGGAGTTTGGGGAGGGGCACGAACACTGAAGCTTTCTTT CAWSLGRGTNTEAFF
TRBJ1-4 TRBD1 - TRBV4-1 TGCGCCAGCAGCCAAGACCTAGACAGGGGGTTTTCAACTAATGAAAAACTGTTTTTT CASSQDLDRGFSTNEKLFF
TRBJ1-6 TRBD1 - TRBV4-3 TGCGCCAGCAGCCAAGATACCCCGGGACAGGGTCTTAGCTCCTATAATTCACCCCTCCACTTT CASSQDTPGQGLSSYNSPLHF
TRBJ1-1 - - TRBV21-1 TGTGCCAGCAGCCTGGGACAGGGGTTCTTAGTCACTGAAGCTTTCTTT CASSLGQGFLVTEAFF
TRBJ2-2 TRBD1 once TRBV24-1 TGTGCCACCAGTGATCCTGGGACAGGGAACACCGGGGAGCTGTTTTTT CATSDPGTGNTGELFF
TRBJ2-3 - - TRBV10-3 TGTGCCATCAGTCTTGGGGGGGGGCCGACCTCCCAAGATACGCAGTATTTT CAISLGGGPTSQDTQYF
TRBJ1-3 - - TRBV7-6 TGTGCCAGCAGCTTACAGGGCTCTGGAAACACCATATATTTT CASSLQGSGNTIYF
TRBJ1-1 - - TRBV19 TGTGCCAGTAGTATTAACAGAAACACTGAAGCTTTCTTT CASSINRNTEAFF
TRBJ1-1 - - TRBV5-1 TGCGCCAGCAGCTTGGCCGAGGGGAACACTGAAGCTTTCTTT CASSLAEGNTEAFF
TRBJ2-1 TRBD2 - TRBV5-4 TGTGCCAGCAGCTTGCGAAGCGGGGGCGGAGATGAGCAGTTCTTC CASSLRSGGGDEQFF
TRBJ1-5 - - TRBV5-1 TGCGCCAGCAGCTTGGATTCGGAGGGAGGTCAGCCCCAGCATTTT CASSLDSEGGQPQHF
TRBJ2-7 TRBD1 - TRBV4-1 TGCGCCAGCAGCCAGGACCCCGCAGGGGGATTACTCTACGAGCAGTACTTC CASSQDPAGGLLYEQYF
TRBJ2-5 - - TRBV5-4 TGTGCCAGCAGCTTGGCTGGCGGGGTTTTACAAGAGACCCAGTACTTC CASSLAGGVLQETQYF
TRBJ2-7 TRBD1 once TRBV6-2/TRBV6-3 TGTGCCAGCAGCCCACAGGGGGCGCGGGTGATCGAGCAGTACTTC CASSPQGARVIEQYF
TRBJ2-6 - - TRBV10-3 TGTGCCATCAGTGGGGCAGGGGCAAACTCTGGGGCCAACGTCCTGACTTTC CAISGAGANSGANVLTF
TRBJ2-3 TRBD2 - TRBV7-9 TGTGCCAGCAGCTCCGCAGCGGGGAAGACAGATACGCAGTATTTT CASSSAAGKTDTQYF
TRBJ1-5 TRBD1 few TRBV6-1 TGTGCCAGCAGTGAAAACAGGGGGCCTCAGCCCCAGCATTTT CASSENRGPQPQHF
TRBJ1-2 - - TRBV6-5 TGTGCCAGCAGGAAAGAAAGGCCCGGGAACTATGGCTACACCTTC CASRKERPGNYGYTF
TRBJ1-1 TRBD1 - TRBV6-5 TGTGCCATCGTAGACAGGGACCGAACTGAAGCTTTCTTT CAIVDRDRTEAFF
TRBJ2-7 TRBD1 - TRBV18 TGTGCCAGCTCACGCGGACAGGGAGGTTACGAGCAGTACTTC CASSRGQGGYEQYF
TRBJ1-5 TRBD1 - TRBV6-2/TRBV6-3 TGTGCCAGCAGCGGGACAGGGGAAAATCAGCCCCAGCATTTT CASSGTGENQPQHF
TRBJ2-2 - - TRBV5-1 TGCGCCAGCAGCCTTGGGGGAGGTCACAACACCGGGGAGCTGTTTTTT CASSLGGGHNTGELFF
TRBJ1-1 TRBD1 - TRBV12-3/TRBV12-4 TGTGCCAGCAGCCCACGTTCGGGACAGGGTGATTTCTTT CASSPRSGQGDFF
TRBJ2-5 TRBD1 - TRBV7-7 TGTGCCAGCAGCGCATCGGGACAGCGAGGGGAGACCCAGTACTTC CASSASGQRGETQYF
TRBJ2-7 TRBD1 - TRBV6-5 TGTGCCAGCAGTTACTCCCGGGACAGGGGGCTGTACGAGCAGTACTTC CASSYSRDRGLYEQYF
TRBJ1-5 - - TRBV7-2 TGTGCCAGCAGTCCCCAGGGGAAACAGCCCCAGCATTTT CASSPQGKQPQHF
TRBJ1-5 - - TRBV4-2 TGTGCCAGCAGCCAAGATGCGGGGGGCAATCAGCCCCAGCATTTT CASSQDAGGNQPQHF
TRBJ2-7 TRBD1 - TRBV7-2 TGTGCCAGCAGCGCCCGGACAGGAACCTACGAGCAGTACTTC CASSARTGTYEQYF
TRBJ2-5 TRBD2 - TRBV7-9 TGTGCCAGCAGCTCCGGGGCGGGGGGCGCGGAGACCCAGTACTTC CASSSGAGGAETQYF
TRBJ2-1 - - TRBV24-1 TGTGCCACCAGTGATTTCGTCTCGAGTGAGCAGTTCTTC CATSDFVSSEQFF
TRBJ1-5 - - TRBV27 TGTGCCAGCAGTTTAAGAGGGGCGGGGGGCAATCAGCCCCAGCATTTT CASSLRGAGGNQPQHF
TRBJ2-7 - - TRBV6-5 TGTGCCAGCAGTTACCACCGGACGGGACAAGCCTACGAGCAGTACTTC CASSYHRTGQAYEQYF
TRBJ1-2 TRBD1 - TRBV27 TGTGCCAGCCATCGACAGGGTTCTAACTATGGCTACACCTTC CASHRQGSNYGYTF
TRBJ2-5 TRBD2 - TRBV27 TGTGCCAGCAGTTCGATCCTAGCGGGGGGCTCAGAGACCCAGTACTTC CASSSILAGGSETQYF
TRBJ1-2 TRBD1 few TRBV7-8 TGTGCCAGCAGCTTAGGACAGGGGAATGGCTACACCTTC CASSLGQGNGYTF
TRBJ1-2 - - TRBV9 TGTGCCAGCAGCGGCCACCCCACAGGGATCTATGGCTACACCTTC CASSGHPTGIYGYTF
TRBJ1-1 - once TRBV10-1 TGCGCCAGCAGTGAGTGGGGAGGCACTGAAGCTTTCTTT CASSEWGGTEAFF
TRBJ1-1 - - TRBV7-3 TGTGCCAGCAGCTTAACGTTGGCCACTGAAGCTTTCTTT CASSLTLATEAFF
TRBJ2-5 TRBD1 - TRBV5-4 TGTGCCAGCAGCCCTACCGCGGACAGGGGGCACGAGACCCAGTACTTC CASSPTADRGHETQYF